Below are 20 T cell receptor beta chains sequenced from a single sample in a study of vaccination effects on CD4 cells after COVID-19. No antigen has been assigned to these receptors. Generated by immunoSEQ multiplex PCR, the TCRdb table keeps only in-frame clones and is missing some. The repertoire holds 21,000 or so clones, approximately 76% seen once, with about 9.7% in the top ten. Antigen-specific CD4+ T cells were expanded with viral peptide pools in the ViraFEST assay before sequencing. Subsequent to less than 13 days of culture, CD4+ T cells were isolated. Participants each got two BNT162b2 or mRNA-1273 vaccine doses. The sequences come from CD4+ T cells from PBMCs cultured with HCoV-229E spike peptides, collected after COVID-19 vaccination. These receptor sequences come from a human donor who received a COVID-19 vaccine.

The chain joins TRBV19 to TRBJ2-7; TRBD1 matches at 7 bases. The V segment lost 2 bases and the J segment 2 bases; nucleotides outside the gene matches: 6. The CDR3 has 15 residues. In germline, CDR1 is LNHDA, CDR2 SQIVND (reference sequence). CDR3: CASSIKGALAYEQYF. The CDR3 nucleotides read TGTGCCAGTAGTATAAAGGGGGCGTTAGCCTACGAGCAGTACTTC.

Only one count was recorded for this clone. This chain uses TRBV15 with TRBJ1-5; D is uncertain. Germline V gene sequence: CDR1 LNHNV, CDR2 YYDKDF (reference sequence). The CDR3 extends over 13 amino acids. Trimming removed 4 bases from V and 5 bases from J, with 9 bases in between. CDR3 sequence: CATSNLGDQPQHF. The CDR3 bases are TGTGCCACCAGCAACCTCGGAGATCAGCCCCAGCATTTT.

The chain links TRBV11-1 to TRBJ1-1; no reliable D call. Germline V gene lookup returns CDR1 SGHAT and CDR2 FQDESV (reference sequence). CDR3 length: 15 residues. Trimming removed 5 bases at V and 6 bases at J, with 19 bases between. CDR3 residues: CASSPRIASSAEAFF. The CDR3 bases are TGTGCCAGCAGCCCCCGGATCGCCAGTTCCGCTGAAGCTTTCTTT.

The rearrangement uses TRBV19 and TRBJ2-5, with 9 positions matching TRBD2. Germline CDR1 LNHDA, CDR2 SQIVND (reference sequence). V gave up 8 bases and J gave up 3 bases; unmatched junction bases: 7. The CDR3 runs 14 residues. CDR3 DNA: TGTGCCAGTTCCCGGACTAGCGCTAAAGAGACCCAGTACTTC. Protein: CASSRTSAKETQYF.

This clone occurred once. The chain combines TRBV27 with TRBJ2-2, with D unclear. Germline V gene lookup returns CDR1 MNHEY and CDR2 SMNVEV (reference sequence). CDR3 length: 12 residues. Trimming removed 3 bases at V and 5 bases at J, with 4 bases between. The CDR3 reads CASSFYTGELFF. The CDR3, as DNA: TGTGCCAGCAGTTTTTATACCGGGGAGCTGTTTTTT.

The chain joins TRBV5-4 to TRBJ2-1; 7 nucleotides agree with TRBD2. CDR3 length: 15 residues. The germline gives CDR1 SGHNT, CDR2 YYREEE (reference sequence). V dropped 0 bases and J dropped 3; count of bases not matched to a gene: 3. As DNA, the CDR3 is TGTGCCAGCAGCTTGGATTCTAGCGGCTACAATGAGCAGTTCTTC. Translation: CASSLDSSGYNEQFF.

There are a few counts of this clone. CDR3 DNA: TGCGCCAGCAGCTTGGGACAGGGTTACATGAACACTGAAGCTTTCTTT. It codes for CASSLGQGYMNTEAFF. The rearrangement joins TRBV5-1 to TRBJ1-1; 7 positions agree with TRBD1. Germline V gene data show CDR1 as SGHRS and CDR2 as YFSETQ. The CDR3 runs to 16 residues. After removal of 0 bases from V and 0 bases from J, the junction contained 5 bases not matched to a gene.

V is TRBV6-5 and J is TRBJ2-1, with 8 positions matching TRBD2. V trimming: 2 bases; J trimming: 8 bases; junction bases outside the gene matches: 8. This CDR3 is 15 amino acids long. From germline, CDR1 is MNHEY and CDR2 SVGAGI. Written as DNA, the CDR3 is TGTGCCAGCAGTTACAATCCGGGACTAGGCGATGAGCAGTTCTTC. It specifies CASSYNPGLGDEQFF.

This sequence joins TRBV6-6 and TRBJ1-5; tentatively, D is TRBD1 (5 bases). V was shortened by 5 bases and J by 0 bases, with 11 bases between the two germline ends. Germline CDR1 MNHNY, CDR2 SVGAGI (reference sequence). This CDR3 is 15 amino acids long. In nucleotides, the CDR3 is TGTGCCAGCAGTCCTCAGGGTATTAGCAATCAGCCCCAGCATTTT. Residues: CASSPQGISNQPQHF.

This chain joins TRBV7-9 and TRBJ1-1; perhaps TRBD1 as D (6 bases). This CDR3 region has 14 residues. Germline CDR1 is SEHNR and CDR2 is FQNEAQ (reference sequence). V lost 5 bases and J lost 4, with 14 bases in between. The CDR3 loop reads CASSLQGGGTEAFF. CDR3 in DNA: TGTGCCAGCAGCCTACAGGGCGGGGGCACTGAAGCTTTCTTT.

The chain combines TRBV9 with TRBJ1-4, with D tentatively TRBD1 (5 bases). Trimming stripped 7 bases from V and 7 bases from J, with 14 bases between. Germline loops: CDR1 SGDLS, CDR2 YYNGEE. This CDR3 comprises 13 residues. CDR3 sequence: CASGADRTEKLFF. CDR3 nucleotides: TGTGCCAGCGGGGCGGACCGAACTGAAAAACTGTTTTTT.

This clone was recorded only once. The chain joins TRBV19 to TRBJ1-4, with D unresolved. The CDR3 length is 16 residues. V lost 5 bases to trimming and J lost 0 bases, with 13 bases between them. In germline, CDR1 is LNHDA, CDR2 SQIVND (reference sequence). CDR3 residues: CASSEYTVTTNEKLFF. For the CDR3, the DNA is TGTGCCAGTAGTGAATACACCGTGACAACTAATGAAAAACTGTTTTTT.

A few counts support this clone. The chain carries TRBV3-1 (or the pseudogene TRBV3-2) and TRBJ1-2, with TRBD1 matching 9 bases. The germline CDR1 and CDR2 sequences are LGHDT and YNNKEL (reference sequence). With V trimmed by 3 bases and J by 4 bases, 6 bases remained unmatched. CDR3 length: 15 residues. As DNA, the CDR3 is TGTGCCAGCAGCCACCTCGACAGGGGGGCCTATGGCTACACCTTC. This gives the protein CASSHLDRGAYGYTF.

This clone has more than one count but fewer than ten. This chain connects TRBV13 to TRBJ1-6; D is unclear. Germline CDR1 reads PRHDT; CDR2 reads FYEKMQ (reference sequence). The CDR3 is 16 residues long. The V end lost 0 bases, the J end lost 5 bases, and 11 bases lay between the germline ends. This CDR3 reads CASSLGGWVNNSPLHF. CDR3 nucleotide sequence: TGTGCCAGCAGCTTAGGGGGTTGGGTAAATAATTCACCCCTCCACTTT.

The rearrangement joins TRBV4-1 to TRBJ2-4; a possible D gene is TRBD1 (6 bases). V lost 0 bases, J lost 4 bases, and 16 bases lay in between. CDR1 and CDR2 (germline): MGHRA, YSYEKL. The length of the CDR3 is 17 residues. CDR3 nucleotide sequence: TGCGCCAGCAGCCAAGACAACCAGGGGAATCAGAAAAACATTCAGTACTTC. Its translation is CASSQDNQGNQKNIQYF.

The CDR3 reads CASSLGGRWYEQYF. Here the CDR3 DNA reads TGTGCCAGCAGTTTAGGGGGGAGATGGTACGAGCAGTACTTC. The rearrangement links TRBV27 to TRBJ2-7; a weak D match, TRBD2 (6 bases). Germline CDR1 is MNHEY and CDR2 is SMNVEV (reference sequence). Trimming took off 2 bases at V and 4 bases at J, with 12 bases between the two ends. The CDR3 extends over 14 amino acids.

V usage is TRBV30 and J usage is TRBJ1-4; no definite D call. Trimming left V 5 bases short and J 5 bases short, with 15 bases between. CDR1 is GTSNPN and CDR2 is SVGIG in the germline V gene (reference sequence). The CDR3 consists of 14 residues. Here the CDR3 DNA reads TGTGCCTGGGCCTTCGTCAGCCGAAATGAAAAACTGTTTTTT. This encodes CAWAFVSRNEKLFF.

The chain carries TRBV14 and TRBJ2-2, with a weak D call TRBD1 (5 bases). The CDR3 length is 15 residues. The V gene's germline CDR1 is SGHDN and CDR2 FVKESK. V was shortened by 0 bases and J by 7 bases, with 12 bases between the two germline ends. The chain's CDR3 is CASSQDRAGHGELFF. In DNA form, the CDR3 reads TGTGCCAGCAGCCAAGATCGAGCAGGACACGGGGAGCTGTTTTTT.

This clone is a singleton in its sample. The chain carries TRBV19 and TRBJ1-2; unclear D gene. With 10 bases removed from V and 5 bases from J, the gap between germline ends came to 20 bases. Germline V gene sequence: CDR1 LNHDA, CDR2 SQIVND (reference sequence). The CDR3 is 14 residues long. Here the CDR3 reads CATKTQSLGYGYTF. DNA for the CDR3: TGTGCCACCAAAACCCAGTCGCTAGGGTATGGCTACACCTTC.

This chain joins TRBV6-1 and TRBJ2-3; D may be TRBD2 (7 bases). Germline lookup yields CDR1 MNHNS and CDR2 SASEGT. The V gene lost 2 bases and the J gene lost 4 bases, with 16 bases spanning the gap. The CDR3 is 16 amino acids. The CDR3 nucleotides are TGTGCCAGCAGTGAATCAAAGGGGGGGCCGGCAGATACGCAGTATTTT. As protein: CASSESKGGPADTQYF.